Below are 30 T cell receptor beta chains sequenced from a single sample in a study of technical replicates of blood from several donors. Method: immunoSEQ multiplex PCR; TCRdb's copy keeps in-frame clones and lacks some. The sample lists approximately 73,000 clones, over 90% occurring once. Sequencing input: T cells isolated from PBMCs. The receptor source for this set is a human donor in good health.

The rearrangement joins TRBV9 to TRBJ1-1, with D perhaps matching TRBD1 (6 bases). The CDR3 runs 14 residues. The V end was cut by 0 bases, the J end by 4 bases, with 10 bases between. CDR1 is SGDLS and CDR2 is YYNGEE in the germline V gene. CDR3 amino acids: CASSVGGGTTEAFF. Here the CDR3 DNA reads TGTGCCAGCAGCGTAGGGGGGGGCACCACTGAAGCTTTCTTT.

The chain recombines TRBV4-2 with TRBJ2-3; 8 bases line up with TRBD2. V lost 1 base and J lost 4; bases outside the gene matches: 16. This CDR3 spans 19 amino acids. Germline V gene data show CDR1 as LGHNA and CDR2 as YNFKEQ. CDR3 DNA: TGTGCCAGCAGCCAAGTTAGTCACGCGAGCGGGAGTAGCCCAGATACGCAGTATTTT. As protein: CASSQVSHASGSSPDTQYF.

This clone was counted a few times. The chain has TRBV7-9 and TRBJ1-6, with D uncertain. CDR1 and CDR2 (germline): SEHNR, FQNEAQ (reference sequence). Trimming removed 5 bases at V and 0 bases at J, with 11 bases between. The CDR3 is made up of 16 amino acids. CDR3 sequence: CASSRRESSYNSPLHF. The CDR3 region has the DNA TGTGCCAGCAGCAGGAGGGAATCCTCCTATAATTCACCCCTCCACTTT.

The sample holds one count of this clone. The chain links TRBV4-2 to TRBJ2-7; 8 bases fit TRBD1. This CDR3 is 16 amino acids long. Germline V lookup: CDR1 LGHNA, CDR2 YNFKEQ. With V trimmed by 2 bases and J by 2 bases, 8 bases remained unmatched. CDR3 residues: CASSQTIGQGAYEQYF. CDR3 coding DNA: TGTGCCAGCAGCCAAACGATCGGACAGGGAGCCTACGAGCAGTACTTC.

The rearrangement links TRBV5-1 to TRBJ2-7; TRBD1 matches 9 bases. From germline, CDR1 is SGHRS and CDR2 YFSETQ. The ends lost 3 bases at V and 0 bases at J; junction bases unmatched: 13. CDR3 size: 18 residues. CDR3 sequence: CASSSSEFGQGSSYEQYF. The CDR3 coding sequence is TGCGCCAGCAGCTCCTCCGAATTCGGACAGGGGAGCTCCTACGAGCAGTACTTC. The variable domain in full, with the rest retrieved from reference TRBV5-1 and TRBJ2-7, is KAGVTQTPRYLIKTRGQQVTLSCSPISGHRSVSWYQQTPGQGLQFLFEYFSETQRNKGNFPGRFSGRQFSNSRSEMNVSTLELGDSALYLCASSSSEFGQGSSYEQYFGPGTRLTVT.

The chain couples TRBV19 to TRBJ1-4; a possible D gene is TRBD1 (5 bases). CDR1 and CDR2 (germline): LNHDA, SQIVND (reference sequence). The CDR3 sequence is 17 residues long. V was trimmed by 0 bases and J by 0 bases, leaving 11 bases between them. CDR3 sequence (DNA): TGTGCCAGTAGTATAGAGGGGCCGGTCGCAACTAATGAAAAACTGTTTTTT. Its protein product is CASSIEGPVATNEKLFF.

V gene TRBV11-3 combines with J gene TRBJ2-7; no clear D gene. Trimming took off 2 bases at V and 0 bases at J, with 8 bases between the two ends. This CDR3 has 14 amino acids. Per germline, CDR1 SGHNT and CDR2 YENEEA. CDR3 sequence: CASSLIRLSYEQYF. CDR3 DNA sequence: TGTGCCAGCAGCTTAATCAGGCTCTCCTACGAGCAGTACTTC. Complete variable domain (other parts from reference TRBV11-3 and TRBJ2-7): EAGVVQSPRYKIIEKKQPVAFWCNPISGHNTLYWYLQNLGQGPELLIRYENEEAVDDSQLPKDRFSAERLKGVDSTLKIQPAELGDSAVYLCASSLIRLSYEQYFGPGTRLTVT.

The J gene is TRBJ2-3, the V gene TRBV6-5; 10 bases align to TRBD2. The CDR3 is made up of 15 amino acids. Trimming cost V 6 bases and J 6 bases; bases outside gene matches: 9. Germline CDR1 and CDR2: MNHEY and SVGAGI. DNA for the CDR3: TGTGCCAGCAGCCCGAGCGGGGGGGCTGGGGATACGCAGTATTTT. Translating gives CASSPSGGAGDTQYF.

CDR3 amino acids: CASSIGREVEAFF. In DNA form, the CDR3 reads TGTGCCAGTAGTATCGGCAGGGAGGTTGAAGCTTTCTTT. This chain links TRBV19 with TRBJ1-1, with D possibly matching TRBD1 (5 bases). The CDR3 contains 13 residues. The V end lost 3 bases, the J end lost 7 bases, and 12 bases lay between the germline ends. Germline CDR1 is LNHDA and CDR2 is SQIVND (reference sequence).

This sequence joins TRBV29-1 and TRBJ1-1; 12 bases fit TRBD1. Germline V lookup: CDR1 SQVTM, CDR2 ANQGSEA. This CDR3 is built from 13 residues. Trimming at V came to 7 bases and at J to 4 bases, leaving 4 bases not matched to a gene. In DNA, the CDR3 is TGCAGCGGGGGACAGGGGGCGGGCACTGAAGCTTTCTTT. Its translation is CSGGQGAGTEAFF.

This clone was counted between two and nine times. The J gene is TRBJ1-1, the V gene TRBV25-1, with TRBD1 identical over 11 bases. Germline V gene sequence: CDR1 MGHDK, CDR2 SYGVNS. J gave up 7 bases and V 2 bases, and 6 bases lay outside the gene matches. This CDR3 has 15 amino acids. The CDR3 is CASSEPGQGGLEAFF. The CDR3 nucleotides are TGTGCCAGCAGTGAACCGGGACAGGGGGGCCTTGAAGCTTTCTTT.

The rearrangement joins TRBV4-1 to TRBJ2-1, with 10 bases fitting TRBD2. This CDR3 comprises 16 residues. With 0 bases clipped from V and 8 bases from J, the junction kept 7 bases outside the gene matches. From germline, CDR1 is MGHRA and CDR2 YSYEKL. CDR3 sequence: CASSQDHLAGVYEQFF. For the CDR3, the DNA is TGCGCCAGCAGCCAAGATCACCTAGCGGGAGTCTATGAGCAGTTCTTC.

This CDR3 reads CASSLGGLYSNQPQHF. As DNA, the CDR3 is TGTGCCAGCAGCTTGGGGGGCCTGTATAGCAATCAGCCCCAGCATTTT. The rearrangement links TRBV5-4 to TRBJ1-5; TRBD1 is a possible D gene (5 bases). Trimming cost V 0 bases and J 0 bases, with 10 bases left between them. The CDR3 has 16 amino acids. Germline lookup yields CDR1 SGHNT and CDR2 YYREEE (reference sequence).

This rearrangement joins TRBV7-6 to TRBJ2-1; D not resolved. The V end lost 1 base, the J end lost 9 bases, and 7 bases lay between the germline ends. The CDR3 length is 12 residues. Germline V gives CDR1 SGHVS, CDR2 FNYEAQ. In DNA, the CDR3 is TGTGCCAGCAGCTTAGTGGCCATTGAGCAGTTCTTC. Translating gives CASSLVAIEQFF.

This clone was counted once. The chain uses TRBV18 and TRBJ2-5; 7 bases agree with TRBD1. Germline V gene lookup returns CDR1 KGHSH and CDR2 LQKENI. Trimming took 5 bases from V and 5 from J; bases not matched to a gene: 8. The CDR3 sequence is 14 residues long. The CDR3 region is CASSRQGSRETQYF. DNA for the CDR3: TGTGCCAGCTCAAGACAGGGATCGCGGGAGACCCAGTACTTC.

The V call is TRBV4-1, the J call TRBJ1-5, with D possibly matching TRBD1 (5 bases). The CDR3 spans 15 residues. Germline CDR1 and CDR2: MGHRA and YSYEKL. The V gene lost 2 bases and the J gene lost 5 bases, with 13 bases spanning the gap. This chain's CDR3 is CASSQRDRVDQPQHF. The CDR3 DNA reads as TGCGCCAGCAGCCAACGAGACAGAGTTGATCAGCCCCAGCATTTT.

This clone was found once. The CDR3 reads CASTFSGTGGDIQYF. The CDR3 DNA follows: TGTGCCAGCACATTTTCCGGGACTGGAGGGGACATTCAGTACTTC. V and J are TRBV2 and TRBJ2-4; D perhaps matches TRBD2 (6 bases). Germline assignment: CDR1 SNHLY and CDR2 FYNNEI. V was pared by 7 bases and J by 8 bases, with 21 bases between. The CDR3 spans 15 residues.

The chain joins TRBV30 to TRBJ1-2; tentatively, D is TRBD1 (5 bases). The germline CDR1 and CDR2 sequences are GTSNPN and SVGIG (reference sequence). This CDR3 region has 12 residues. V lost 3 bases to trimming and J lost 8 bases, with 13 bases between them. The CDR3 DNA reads TGTGCCTGGAGCTCAGGGCCAGGCGGCTACACCTTC. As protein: CAWSSGPGGYTF.

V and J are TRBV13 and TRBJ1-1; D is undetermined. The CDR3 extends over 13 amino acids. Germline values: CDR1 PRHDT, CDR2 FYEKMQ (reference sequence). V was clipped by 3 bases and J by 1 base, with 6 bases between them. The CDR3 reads CASSFTGNTEAFF. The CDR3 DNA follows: TGTGCCAGCAGCTTTACTGGGAACACTGAAGCTTTCTTT.

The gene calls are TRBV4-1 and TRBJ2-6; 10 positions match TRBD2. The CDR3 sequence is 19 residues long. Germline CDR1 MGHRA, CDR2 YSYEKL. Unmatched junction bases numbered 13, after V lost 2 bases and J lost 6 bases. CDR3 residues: CASSQPPSGRLGEANVLTF. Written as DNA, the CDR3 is TGCGCCAGCAGCCAACCGCCTAGCGGGAGATTGGGGGAGGCCAACGTCCTGACTTTC.

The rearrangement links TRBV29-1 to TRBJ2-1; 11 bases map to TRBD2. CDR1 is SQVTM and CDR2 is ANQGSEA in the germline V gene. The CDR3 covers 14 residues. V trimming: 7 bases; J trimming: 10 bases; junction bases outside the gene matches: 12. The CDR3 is CSAPTSGSLREQFF. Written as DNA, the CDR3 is TGCAGCGCTCCAACTAGCGGGAGTCTGCGAGAGCAGTTCTTC.

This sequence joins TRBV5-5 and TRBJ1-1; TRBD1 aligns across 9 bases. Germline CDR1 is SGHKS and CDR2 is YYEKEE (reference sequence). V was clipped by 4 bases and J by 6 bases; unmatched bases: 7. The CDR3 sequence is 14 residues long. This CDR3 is CASSARDRVSEAFF. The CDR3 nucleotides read TGTGCCAGCAGCGCCCGGGACAGGGTTTCTGAAGCTTTCTTT.

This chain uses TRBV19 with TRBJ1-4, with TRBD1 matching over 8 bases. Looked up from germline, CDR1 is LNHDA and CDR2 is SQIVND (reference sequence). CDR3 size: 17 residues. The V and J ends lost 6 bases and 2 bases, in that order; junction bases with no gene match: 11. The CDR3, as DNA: TGTGCCAGTAGCGACAGGGGAGGGGAAGGGACTAATGAAAAACTGTTTTTT. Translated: CASSDRGGEGTNEKLFF.

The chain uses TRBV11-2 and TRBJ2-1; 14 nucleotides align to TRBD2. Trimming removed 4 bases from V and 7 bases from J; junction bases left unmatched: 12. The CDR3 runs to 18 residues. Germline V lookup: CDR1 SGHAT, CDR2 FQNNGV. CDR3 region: CASSSFRRTSGRNNEQFF. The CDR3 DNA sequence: TGTGCCAGCAGCTCCTTCCGCCGGACTAGCGGGAGGAATAATGAGCAGTTCTTC.

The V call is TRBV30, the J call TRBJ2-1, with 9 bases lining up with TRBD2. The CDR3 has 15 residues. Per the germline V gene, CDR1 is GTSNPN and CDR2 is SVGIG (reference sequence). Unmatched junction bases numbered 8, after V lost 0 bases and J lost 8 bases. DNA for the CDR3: TGTGCCTGGAGTGTACATGGCGGGGGGGCCGATGAGCAGTTCTTC. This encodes CAWSVHGGGADEQFF. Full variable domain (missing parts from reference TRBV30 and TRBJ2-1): SQTIHQWPATLVQPVGSPLSLECTVEGTSNPNLYWYRQAAGRGLQLLFYSVGIGQISSEVPQNLSASRPQDRQFILSSKKLLLSDSGFYLCAWSVHGGGADEQFFGPGTRLTVL.

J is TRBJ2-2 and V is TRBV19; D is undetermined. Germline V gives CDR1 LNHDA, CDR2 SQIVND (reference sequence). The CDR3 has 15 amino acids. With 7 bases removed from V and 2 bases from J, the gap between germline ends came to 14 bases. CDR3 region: CASTTAVYNTGELFF. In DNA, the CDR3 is TGTGCCAGTACCACCGCGGTGTACAACACCGGGGAGCTGTTTTTT.

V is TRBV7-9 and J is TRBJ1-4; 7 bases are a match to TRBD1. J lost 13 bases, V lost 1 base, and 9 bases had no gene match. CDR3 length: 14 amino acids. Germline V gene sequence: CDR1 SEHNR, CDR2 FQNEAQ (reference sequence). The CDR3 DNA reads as TGTGCCAGCAGCTTAGAGGGGGCGCCGGTATTACTGTTTTTT. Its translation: CASSLEGAPVLLFF. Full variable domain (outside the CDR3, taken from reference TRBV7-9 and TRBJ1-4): DTGVSQNPRHKITKRGQNVTFRCDPISEHNRLYWYRQTLGQGPEFLTYFQNEAQLEKSRLLSDRFSAERPKGSFSTLEIQRTEQGDSAMYLCASSLEGAPVLLFFGSGTQLSVL.

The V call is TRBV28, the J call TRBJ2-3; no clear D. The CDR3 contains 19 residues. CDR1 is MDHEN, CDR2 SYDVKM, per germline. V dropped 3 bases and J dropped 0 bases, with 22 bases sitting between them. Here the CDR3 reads CASSFYTRLLLHSTDTQYF. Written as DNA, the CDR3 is TGTGCCAGCAGTTTTTACACGAGACTGCTCTTACATAGCACAGATACGCAGTATTTT.

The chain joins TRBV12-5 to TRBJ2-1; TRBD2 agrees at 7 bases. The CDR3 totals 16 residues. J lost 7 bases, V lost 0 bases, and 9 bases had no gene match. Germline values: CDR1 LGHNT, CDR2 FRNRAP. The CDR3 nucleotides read TGTGCTAGTGGTTTGGTTGCGGACTACGGGAGGAATGAGCAGTTCTTC. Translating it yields CASGLVADYGRNEQFF.

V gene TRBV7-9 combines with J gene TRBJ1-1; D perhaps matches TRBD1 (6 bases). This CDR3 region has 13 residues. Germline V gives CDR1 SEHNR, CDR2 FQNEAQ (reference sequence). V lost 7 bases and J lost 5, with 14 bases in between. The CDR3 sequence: CASIPGHPTEAFF. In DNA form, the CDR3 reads TGTGCCAGCATTCCGGGACATCCAACTGAAGCTTTCTTT.